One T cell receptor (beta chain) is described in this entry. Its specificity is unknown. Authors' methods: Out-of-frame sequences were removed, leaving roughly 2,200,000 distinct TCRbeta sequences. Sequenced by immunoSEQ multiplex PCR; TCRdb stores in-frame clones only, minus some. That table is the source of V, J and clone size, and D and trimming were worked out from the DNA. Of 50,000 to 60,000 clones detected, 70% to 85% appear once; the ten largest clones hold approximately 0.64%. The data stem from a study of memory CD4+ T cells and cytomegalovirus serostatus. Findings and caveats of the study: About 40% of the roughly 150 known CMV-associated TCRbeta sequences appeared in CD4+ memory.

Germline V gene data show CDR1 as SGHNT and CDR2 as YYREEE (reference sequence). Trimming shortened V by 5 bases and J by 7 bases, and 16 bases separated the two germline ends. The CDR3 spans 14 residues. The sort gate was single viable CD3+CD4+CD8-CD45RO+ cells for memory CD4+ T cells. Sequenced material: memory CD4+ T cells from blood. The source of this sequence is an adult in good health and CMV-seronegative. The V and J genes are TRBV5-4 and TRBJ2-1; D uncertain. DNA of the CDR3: TGTGCCAGCAGTTCAAGTGACCTGAGAAATGAGCAGTTCTTC. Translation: CASSSSDLRNEQFF.